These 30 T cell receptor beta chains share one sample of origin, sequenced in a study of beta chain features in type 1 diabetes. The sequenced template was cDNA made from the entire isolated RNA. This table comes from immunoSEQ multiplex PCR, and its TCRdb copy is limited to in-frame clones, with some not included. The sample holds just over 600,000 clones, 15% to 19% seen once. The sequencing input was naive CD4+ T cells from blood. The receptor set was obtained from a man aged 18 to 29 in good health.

The CDR3 sequence is CASSLDLTGYTEAFF. DNA of the CDR3: TGTGCCAGCAGCTTAGACCTGACAGGGTACACTGAAGCTTTCTTT. The V gene is TRBV7-9, the J gene TRBJ1-1, with 7 positions matching TRBD1. V shed 1 base and J 3 bases; nucleotides not matched to a gene: 5. In germline, CDR1 is SEHNR, CDR2 FQNEAQ (reference sequence). CDR3 length: 15 amino acids.

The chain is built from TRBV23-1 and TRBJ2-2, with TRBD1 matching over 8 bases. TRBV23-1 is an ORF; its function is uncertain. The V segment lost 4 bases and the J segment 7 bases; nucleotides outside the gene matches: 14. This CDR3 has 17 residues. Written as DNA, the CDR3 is TGCGCCAGCAGTCTTCGGGGCCGGGACAGGATCTACGGGGAGCTGTTTTTT. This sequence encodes CASSLRGRDRIYGELFF.

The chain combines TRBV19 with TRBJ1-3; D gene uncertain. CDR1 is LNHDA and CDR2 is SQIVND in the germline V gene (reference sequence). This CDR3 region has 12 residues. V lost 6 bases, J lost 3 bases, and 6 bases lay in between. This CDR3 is CASSPGGNTIYF. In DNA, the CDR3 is TGTGCCAGTAGCCCGGGTGGAAACACCATATATTTT.

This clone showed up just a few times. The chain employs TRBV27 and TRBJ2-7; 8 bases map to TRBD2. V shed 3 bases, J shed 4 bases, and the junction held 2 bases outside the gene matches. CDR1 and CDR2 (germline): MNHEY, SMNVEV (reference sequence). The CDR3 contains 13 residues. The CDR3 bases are TGTGCCAGCAGTTTTCGGGGGGGGTACGAGCAGTACTTC. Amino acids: CASSFRGGYEQYF.

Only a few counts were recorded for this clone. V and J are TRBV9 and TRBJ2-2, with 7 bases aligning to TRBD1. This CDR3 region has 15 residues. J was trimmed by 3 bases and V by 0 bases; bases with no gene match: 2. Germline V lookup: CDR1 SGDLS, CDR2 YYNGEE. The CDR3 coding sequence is TGTGCCAGCAGCGTAGAAGGGGGCTACACCGGGGAGCTGTTTTTT. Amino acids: CASSVEGGYTGELFF.

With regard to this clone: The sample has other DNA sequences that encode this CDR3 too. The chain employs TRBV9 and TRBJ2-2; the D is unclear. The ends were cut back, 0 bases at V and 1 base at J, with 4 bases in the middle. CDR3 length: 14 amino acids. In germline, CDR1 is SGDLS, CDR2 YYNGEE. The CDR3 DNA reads TGTGCCAGCAGCGTAGTCGGGAACACCGGGGAGCTGTTTTTT. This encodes CASSVVGNTGELFF.

The CDR3 DNA is TGTGCCAGCAGTTTCAGGACAGGGGGCGGCTACACCTTC. Protein product: CASSFRTGGGYTF. The chain employs TRBV28 and TRBJ1-2, with 11 bases lining up with TRBD1. Unmatched junction bases numbered 2, after V lost 3 bases and J lost 8 bases. The CDR3 is 13 residues long. In germline, CDR1 is MDHEN, CDR2 SYDVKM.

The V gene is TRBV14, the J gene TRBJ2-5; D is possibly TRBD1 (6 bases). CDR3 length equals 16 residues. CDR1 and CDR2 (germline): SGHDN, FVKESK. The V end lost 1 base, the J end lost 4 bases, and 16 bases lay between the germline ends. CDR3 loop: CASSQVGDRWLETQYF. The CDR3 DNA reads TGTGCCAGCAGCCAAGTGGGAGACAGGTGGTTAGAGACCCAGTACTTC.

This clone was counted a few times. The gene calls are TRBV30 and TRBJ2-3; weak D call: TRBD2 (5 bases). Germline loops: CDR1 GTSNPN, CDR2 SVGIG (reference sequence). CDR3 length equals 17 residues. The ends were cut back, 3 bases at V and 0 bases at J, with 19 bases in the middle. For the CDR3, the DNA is TGTGCCTGGAGATCGGGGAGATACAGTAGTAGCACAGATACGCAGTATTTT. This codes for CAWRSGRYSSSTDTQYF.

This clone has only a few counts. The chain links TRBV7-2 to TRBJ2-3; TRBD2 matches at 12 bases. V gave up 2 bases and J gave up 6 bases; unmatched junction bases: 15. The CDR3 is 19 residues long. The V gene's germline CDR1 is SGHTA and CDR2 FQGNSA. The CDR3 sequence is CASSLRPPTSGGRRDTQYF. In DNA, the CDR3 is TGTGCCAGCAGCTTAAGGCCTCCGACTAGCGGGGGAAGGCGGGATACGCAGTATTTT.

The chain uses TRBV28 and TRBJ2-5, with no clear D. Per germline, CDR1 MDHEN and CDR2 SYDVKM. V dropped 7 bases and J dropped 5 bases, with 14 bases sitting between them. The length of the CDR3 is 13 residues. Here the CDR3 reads CASISGAGETQYF. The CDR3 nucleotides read TGTGCCAGCATCTCCGGAGCCGGGGAGACCCAGTACTTC.

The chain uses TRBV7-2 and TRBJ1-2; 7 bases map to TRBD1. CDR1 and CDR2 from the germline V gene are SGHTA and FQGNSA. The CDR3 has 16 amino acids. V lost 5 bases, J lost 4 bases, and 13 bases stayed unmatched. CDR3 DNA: TGTGCCAGCAGCACCCGACAGGGTTATTTTTCCTATGGCTACACCTTC. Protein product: CASSTRQGYFSYGYTF. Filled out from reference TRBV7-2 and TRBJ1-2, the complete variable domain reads GAGVSQSPSNKVTEKGKDVELRCDPISGHTALYWYRQSLGQGLEFLIYFQGNSAPDKSGLPSDRFSAERTGGSVSTLTIQRTQQEDSAVYLCASSTRQGYFSYGYTFGSGTRLTVV.

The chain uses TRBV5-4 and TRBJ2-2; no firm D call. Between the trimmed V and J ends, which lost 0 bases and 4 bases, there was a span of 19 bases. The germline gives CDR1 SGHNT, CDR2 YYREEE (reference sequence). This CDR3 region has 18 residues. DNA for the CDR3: TGTGCCAGCAGCTTGGCTTTATTCTCGACTTCCCGCACCGGGGAGCTGTTTTTT. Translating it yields CASSLALFSTSRTGELFF.

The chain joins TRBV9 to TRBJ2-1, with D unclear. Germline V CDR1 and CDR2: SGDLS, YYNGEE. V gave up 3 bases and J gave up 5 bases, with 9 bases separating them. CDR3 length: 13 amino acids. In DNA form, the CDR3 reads TGTGCCAGCAGCGCCCCAGGAAACAATGAGCAGTTCTTC. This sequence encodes CASSAPGNNEQFF.

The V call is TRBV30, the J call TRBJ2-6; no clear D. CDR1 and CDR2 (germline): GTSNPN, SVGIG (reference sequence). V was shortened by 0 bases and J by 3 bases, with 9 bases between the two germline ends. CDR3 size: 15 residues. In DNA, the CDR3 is TGTGCCTGGAGTGTAAAGTGGGATGGGGCCAACGTCCTGACTTTC. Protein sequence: CAWSVKWDGANVLTF.

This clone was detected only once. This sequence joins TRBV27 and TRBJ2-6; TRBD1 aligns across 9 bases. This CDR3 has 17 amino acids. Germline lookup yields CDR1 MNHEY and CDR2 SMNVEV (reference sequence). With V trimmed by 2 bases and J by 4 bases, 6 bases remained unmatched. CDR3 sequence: CASSLKGQGVGANVLTF. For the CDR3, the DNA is TGTGCCAGCAGTTTAAAGGGACAGGGAGTCGGGGCCAACGTCCTGACTTTC.

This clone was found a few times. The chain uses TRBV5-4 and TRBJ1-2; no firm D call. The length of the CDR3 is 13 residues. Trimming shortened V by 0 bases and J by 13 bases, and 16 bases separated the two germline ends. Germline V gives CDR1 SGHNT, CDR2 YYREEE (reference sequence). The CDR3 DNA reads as TGTGCCAGCAGCTTGGAAATCGGCCGTAGTATCACCTTC. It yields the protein CASSLEIGRSITF.

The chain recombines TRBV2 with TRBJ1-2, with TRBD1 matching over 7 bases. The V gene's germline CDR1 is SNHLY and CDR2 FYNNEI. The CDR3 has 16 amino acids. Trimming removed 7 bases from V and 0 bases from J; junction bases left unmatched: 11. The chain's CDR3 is CASTLGQLSSNYGYTF. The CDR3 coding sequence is TGTGCCAGCACCCTGGGACAGTTGTCTTCTAACTATGGCTACACCTTC. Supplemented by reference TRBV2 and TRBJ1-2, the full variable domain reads EPEVTQTPSHQVTQMGQEVILRCVPISNHLYFYWYRQILGQKVEFLVSFYNNEISEKSEIFDDQFSVERPDGSNFTLKIRSTKLEDSAMYFCASTLGQLSSNYGYTFGSGTRLTVV.

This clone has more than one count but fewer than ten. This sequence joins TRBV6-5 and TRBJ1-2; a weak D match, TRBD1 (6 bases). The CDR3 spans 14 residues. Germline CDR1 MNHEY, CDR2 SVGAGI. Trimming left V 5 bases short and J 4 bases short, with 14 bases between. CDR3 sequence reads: CASSKQGLAYGYTF. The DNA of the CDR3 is TGTGCCAGCAGTAAACAGGGATTAGCCTATGGCTACACCTTC.

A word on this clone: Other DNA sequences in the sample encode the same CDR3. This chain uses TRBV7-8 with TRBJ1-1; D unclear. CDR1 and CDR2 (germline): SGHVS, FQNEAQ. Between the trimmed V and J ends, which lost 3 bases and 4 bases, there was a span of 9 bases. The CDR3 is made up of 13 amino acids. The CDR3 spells CASSLRGGTEAFF. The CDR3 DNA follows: TGTGCCAGCAGCTTGCGAGGAGGCACTGAAGCTTTCTTT.

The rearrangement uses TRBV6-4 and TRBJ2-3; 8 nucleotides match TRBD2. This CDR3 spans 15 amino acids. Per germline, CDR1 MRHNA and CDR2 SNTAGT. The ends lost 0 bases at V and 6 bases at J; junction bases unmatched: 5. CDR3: CASSDSGLVTDTQYF. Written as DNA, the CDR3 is TGTGCCAGCAGTGACTCGGGACTAGTCACCGATACGCAGTATTTT.

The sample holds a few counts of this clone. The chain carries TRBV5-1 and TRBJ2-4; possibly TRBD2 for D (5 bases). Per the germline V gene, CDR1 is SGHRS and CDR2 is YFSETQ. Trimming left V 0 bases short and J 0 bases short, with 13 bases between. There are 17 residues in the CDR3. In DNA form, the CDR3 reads TGCGCCAGCAGCTTGGGAGCGGCCACATCAGCCAAAAACATTCAGTACTTC. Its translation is CASSLGAATSAKNIQYF.

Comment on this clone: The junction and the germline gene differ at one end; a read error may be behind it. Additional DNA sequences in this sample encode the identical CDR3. The CDR3 bases are TGCGCCAGCACAGCCCTCGATCGGTATAATTCACCCCTCCACTTT. This codes for CASTALDRYNSPLHF. This chain links TRBV6-6 with TRBJ1-6; no firm D call. This CDR3 has 15 amino acids. Per the germline V gene, CDR1 is MNHNY and CDR2 is SVGAGI (reference sequence).

The CDR3 protein is CASSTDRVNSPLHF. For the CDR3, the DNA is TGTGCCAGTAGTACCGACAGGGTAAATTCACCCCTCCACTTT. The chain recombines TRBV19 with TRBJ1-6; 7 nucleotides match TRBD1. The CDR3 covers 14 residues. J lost 7 bases, V lost 4 bases, and 4 bases had no gene match. CDR1 is LNHDA and CDR2 is SQIVND in the germline V gene (reference sequence).

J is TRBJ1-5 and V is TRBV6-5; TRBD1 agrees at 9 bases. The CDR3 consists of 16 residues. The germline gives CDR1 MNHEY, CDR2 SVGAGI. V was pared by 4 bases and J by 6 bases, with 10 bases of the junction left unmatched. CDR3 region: CASSLGGDRVSQPQHF. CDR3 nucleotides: TGTGCCAGCAGTTTAGGGGGGGACAGGGTGAGTCAGCCCCAGCATTTT.

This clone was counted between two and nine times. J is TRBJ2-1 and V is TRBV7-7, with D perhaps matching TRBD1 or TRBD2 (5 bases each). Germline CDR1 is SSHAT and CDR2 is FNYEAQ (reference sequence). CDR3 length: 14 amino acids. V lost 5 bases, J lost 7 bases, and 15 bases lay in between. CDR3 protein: CASSASTGPNEQFF. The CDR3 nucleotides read TGTGCCAGCAGCGCCAGCACGGGGCCAAATGAGCAGTTCTTC.

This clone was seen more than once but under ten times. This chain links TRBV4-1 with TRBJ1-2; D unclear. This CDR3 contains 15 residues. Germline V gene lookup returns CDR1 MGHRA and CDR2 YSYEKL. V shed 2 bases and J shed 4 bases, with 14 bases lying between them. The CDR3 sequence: CASSQTKDGVYGYTF. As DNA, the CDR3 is TGCGCCAGCAGCCAAACCAAGGACGGAGTCTATGGCTACACCTTC.

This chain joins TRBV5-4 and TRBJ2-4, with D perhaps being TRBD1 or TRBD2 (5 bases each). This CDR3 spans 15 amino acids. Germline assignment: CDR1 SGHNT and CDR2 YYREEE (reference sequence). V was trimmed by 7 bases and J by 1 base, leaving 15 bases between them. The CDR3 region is CASSPRGSAKNIQYF. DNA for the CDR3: TGTGCCAGCTCCCCCCGGGGCAGTGCCAAAAACATTCAGTACTTC.

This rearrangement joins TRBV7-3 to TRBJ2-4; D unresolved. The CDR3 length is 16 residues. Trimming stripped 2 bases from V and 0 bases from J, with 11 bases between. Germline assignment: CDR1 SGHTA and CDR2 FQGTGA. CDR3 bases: TGTGCCAGCAGCTTAGCGGCAGGCCTAGCCAAAAACATTCAGTACTTC. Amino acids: CASSLAAGLAKNIQYF.

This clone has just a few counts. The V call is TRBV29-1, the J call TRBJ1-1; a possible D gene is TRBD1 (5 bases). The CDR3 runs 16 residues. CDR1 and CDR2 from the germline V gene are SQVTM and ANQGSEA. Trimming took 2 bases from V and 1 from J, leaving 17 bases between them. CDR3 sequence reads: CSVERGVLGRNTEAFF. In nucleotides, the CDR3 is TGCAGCGTTGAACGGGGGGTGCTAGGGCGGAACACTGAAGCTTTCTTT.